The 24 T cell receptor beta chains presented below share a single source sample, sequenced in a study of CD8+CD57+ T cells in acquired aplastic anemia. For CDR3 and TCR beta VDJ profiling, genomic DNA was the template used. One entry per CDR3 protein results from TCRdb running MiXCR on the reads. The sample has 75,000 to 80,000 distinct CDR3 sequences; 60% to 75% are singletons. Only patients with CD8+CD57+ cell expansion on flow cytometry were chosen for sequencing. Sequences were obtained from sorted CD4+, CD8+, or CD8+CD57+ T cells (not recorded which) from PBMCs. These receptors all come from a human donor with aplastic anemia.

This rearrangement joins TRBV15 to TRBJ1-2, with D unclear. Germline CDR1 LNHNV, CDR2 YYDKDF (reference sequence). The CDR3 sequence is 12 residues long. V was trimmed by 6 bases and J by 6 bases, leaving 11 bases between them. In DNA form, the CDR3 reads TGTGCCACCAGGGACGGGCTGGATGGCTACACCTTC. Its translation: CATRDGLDGYTF.

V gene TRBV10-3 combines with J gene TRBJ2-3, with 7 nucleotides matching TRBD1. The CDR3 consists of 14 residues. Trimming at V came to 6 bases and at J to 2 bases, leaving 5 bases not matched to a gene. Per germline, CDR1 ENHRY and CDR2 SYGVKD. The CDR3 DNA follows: TGTGCCATCAGGGAGACAGGGATCACAGATACGCAGTATTTT. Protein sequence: CAIRETGITDTQYF.

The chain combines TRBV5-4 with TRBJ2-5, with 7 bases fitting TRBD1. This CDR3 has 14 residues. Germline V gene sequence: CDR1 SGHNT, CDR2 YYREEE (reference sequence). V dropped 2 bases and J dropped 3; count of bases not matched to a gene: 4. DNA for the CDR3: TGTGCCAGCAGCTTCCCAGACAGGGAAGAGACCCAGTACTTC. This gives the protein CASSFPDREETQYF.

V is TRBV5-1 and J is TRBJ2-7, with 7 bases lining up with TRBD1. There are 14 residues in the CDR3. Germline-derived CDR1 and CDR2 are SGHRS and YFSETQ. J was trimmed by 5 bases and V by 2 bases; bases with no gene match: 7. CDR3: CASSFEGAVDEQYF. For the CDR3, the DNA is TGCGCCAGCAGCTTTGAGGGGGCGGTCGACGAGCAGTACTTC. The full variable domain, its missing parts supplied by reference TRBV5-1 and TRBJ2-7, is KAGVTQTPRYLIKTRGQQVTLSCSPISGHRSVSWYQQTPGQGLQFLFEYFSETQRNKGNFPGRFSGRQFSNSRSEMNVSTLELGDSALYLCASSFEGAVDEQYFGPGTRLTVT.

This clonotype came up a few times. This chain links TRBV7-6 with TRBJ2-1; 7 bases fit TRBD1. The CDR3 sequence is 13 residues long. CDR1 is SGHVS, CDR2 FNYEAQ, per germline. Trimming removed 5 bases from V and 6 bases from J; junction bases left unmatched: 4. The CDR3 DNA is TGTGCCAGCAGCCCTGGACAGGTCAATGAGCAGTTCTTC. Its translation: CASSPGQVNEQFF.

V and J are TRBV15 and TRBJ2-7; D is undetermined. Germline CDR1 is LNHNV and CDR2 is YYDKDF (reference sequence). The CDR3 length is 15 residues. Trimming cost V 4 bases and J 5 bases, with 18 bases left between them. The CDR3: CATSTPHRVPHEQYF. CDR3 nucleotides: TGTGCCACCAGCACCCCCCACCGGGTTCCCCACGAGCAGTACTTC.

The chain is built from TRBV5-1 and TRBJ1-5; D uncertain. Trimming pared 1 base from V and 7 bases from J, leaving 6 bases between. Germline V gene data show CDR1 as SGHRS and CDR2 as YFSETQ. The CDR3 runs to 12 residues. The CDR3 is CASSLSPQPQHF. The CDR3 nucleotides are TGCGCCAGCAGCTTGTCCCCCCAGCCCCAGCATTTT.

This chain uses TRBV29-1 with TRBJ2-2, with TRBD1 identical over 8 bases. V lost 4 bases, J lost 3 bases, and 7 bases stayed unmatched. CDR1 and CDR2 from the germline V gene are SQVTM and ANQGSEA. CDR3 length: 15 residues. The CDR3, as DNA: TGCAGCGTTGGCGAGACAGGGGCTCACACCGGGGAGCTGTTTTTT. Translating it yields CSVGETGAHTGELFF.

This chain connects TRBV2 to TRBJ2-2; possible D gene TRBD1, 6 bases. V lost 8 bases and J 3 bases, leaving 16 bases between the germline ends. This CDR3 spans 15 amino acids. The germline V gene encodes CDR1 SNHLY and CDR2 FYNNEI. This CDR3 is CASRRQVLDTGELFF. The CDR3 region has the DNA TGTGCCAGCCGAAGACAGGTATTAGACACCGGGGAGCTGTTTTTT.

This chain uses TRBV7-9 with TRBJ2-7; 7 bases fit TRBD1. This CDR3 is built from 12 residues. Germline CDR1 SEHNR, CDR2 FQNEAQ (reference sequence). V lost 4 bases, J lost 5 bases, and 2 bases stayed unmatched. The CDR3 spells CASSWGQHEQYF. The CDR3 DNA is TGTGCCAGCAGCTGGGGACAGCACGAGCAGTACTTC. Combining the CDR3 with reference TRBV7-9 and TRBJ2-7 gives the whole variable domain DTGVSQNPRHKITKRGQNVTFRCDPISEHNRLYWYRQTLGQGPEFLTYFQNEAQLEKSRLLSDRFSAERPKGSFSTLEIQRTEQGDSAMYLCASSWGQHEQYFGPGTRLTVT.

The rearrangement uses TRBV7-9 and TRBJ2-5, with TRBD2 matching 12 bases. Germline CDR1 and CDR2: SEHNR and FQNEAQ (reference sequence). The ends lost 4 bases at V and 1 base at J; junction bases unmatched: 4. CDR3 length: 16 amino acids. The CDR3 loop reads CASSSRLAGVQETQYF. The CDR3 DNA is TGTGCCAGCAGCTCTCGACTAGCGGGGGTCCAAGAGACCCAGTACTTC.

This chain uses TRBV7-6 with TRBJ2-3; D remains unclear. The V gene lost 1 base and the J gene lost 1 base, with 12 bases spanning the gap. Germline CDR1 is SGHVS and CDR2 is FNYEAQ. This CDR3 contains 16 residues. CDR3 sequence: CASSLGHMIGTDTQYF. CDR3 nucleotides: TGTGCCAGCAGCTTAGGGCACATGATCGGCACAGATACGCAGTATTTT.

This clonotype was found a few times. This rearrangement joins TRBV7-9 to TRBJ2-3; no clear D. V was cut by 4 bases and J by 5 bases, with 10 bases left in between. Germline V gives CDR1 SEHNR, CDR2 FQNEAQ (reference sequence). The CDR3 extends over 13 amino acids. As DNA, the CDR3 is TGTGCCAGCAGCTCCGAGCTCCGAGATACGCAGTATTTT. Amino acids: CASSSELRDTQYF.

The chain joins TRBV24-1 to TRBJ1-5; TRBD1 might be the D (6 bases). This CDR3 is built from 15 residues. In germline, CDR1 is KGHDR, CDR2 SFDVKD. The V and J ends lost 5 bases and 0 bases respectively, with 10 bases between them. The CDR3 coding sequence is TGTGCCACCAGTGCAGGACAGAATAGCAATCAGCCCCAGCATTTT. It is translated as CATSAGQNSNQPQHF.

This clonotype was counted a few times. CDR3 loop: CASSPALSSYEQYF. As DNA, the CDR3 is TGTGCCAGCAGCCCCGCCCTGAGCTCCTACGAGCAGTACTTC. This sequence joins TRBV7-9 and TRBJ2-7; no definite D call. The CDR3 runs to 14 residues. Germline V gives CDR1 SEHNR, CDR2 FQNEAQ (reference sequence). Trimming took off 5 bases at V and 0 bases at J, with 11 bases between the two ends.

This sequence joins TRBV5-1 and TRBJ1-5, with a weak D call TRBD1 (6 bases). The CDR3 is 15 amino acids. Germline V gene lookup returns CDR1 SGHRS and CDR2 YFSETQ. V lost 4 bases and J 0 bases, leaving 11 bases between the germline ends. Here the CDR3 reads CASSEQGYSNQPQHF. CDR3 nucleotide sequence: TGCGCCAGCAGCGAACAGGGCTATAGCAATCAGCCCCAGCATTTT.

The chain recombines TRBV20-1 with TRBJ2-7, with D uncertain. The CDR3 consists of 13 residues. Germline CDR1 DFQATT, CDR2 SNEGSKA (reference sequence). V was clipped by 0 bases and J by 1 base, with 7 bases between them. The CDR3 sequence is CSARDGRSYEQYF. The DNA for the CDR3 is TGCAGTGCTAGAGACGGCAGGTCCTACGAGCAGTACTTC.

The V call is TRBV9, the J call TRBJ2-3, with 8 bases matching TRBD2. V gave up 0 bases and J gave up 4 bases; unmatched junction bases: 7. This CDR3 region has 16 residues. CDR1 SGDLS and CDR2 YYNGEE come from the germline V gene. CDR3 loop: CASSVDLAGRPDTQYF. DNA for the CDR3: TGTGCCAGCAGCGTAGATTTAGCGGGACGACCAGATACGCAGTATTTT.

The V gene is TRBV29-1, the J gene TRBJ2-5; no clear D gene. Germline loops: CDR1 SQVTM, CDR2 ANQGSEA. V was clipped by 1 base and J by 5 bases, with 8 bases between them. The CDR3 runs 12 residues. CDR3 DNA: TGCAGCGTTGAAGTTCGAGTTGAGACCCAGTACTTC. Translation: CSVEVRVETQYF.

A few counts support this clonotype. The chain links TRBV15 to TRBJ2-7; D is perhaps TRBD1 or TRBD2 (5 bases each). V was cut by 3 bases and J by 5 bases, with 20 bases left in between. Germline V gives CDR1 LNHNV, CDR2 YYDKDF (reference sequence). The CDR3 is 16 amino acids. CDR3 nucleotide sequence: TGTGCCACCAGCAGGGGTGTGGGACGCTCTCCGGACGAGCAGTACTTC. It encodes CATSRGVGRSPDEQYF.

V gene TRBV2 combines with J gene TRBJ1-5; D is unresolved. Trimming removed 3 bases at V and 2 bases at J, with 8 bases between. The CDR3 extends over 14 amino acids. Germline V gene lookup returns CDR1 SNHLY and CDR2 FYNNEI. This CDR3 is CASSERAGNQPQHF. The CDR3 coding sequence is TGTGCCAGCAGTGAGAGGGCCGGCAATCAGCCCCAGCATTTT. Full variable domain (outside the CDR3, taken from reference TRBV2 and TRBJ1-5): EPEVTQTPSHQVTQMGQEVILRCVPISNHLYFYWYRQILGQKVEFLVSFYNNEISEKSEIFDDQFSVERPDGSNFTLKIRSTKLEDSAMYFCASSERAGNQPQHFGDGTRLSIL.

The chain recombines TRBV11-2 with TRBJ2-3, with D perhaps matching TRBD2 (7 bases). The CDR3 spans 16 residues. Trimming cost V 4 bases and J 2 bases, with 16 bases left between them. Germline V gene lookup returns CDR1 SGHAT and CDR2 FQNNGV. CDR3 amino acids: CASSSGERDHTDTQYF. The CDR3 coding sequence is TGTGCCAGCAGCTCAGGGGAGCGGGACCACACAGATACGCAGTATTTT. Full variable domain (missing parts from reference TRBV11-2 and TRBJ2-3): EAGVAQSPRYKIIEKRQSVAFWCNPISGHATLYWYQQILGQGPKLLIQFQNNGVVDDSQLPKDRFSAERLKGVDSTLKIQPAKLEDSAVYLCASSSGERDHTDTQYFGPGTRLTVL.

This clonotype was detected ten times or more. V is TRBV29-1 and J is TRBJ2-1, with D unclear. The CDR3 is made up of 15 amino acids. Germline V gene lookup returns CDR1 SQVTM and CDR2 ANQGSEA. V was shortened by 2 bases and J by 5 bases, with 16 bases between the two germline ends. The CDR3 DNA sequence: TGCAGCGTTGAATCTCCCGAGGCGAACAACAATGAGCAGTTCTTC. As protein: CSVESPEANNNEQFF.

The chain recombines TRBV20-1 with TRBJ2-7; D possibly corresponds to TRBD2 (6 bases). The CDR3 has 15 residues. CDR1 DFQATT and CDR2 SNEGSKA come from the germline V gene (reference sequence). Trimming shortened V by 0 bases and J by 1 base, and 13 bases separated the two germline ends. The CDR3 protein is CSARDRGGRSYEQYF. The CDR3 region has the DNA TGCAGTGCTAGAGATCGAGGAGGGAGATCCTACGAGCAGTACTTC.